Following are 29 T cell receptor beta chains from one sample sequenced in a study of human T cells and chemical hapten exposure. MiXCR, run by TCRdb on the RACE reads, gives a single entry per CDR3 protein. The sample consists of 80,000 or so distinct CDR3 sequences, approximately 11% of them appearing once. Time point denoted: patch test 1, 2 weeks after DPC sensitization. Treatment noted: therapeutic diphenylcyclopropenone sensitization with weekly scalp DPC. Sample: whole blood, taken in connection with sensitization to the hapten diphenylcyclopropenone (DPC). These receptors originate from a woman in her forties or fifties with alopecia areata. Some clones in this sample may be carry-over from other donors' samples.

The table lists this clonotype with many counts. The chain combines TRBV6-2 or TRBV6-3 with TRBJ2-1; TRBD2 aligns across 8 bases. The CDR3 has 14 residues. J gave up 9 bases and V 6 bases, and 10 bases lay outside the gene matches. CDR1 and CDR2 from the germline V gene are MNHEY and SVGEGT. CDR3 DNA sequence: TGTGCCAGCAGAGGGACTAGTCAAGGCTTTGAGCAGTTCTTC. Amino acid sequence: CASRGTSQGFEQFF.

Comment on this clonotype: It may be a read error: a sequence one base away is much more abundant. The V gene is TRBV9, the J gene TRBJ1-5, with TRBD1 matching over 8 bases. The CDR3 consists of 14 residues. Germline loops: CDR1 SGDLS, CDR2 YYNGEE. Written as DNA, the CDR3 is TGTACCAGCAGCGTAGCGGGACAGGATCAGCCCCAGCATTTT. This encodes CTSSVAGQDQPQHF.

The CDR3 nucleotides are TGTGCCAGCAGCCCCTGGACTGAAGCTTTCTTT. Translating it yields CASSPWTEAFF. The chain carries TRBV7-2 and TRBJ1-1; D is uncertain. CDR1 is SGHTA, CDR2 FQGNSA, per germline. The CDR3 consists of 11 residues. The V end lost 5 bases, the J end lost 5 bases, and 6 bases lay between the germline ends. The full variable domain, its missing parts supplied by reference TRBV7-2 and TRBJ1-1, is GAGVSQSPSNKVTEKGKDVELRCDPISGHTALYWYRQSLGQGLEFLIYFQGNSAPDKSGLPSDRFSAERTGGSVSTLTIQRTQQEDSAVYLCASSPWTEAFFGQGTRLTVV.

This clonotype was seen many times. The CDR3 coding sequence is TGTGCCAGCAGCTCCGACTCAGCTAGCACAGATACGCAGTATTTT. Amino acid sequence: CASSSDSASTDTQYF. The V gene is TRBV11-2, the J gene TRBJ2-3; D remains unclear. V lost 4 bases, J lost 0 bases, and 11 bases lay in between. There are 15 residues in the CDR3. Germline assignment: CDR1 SGHAT and CDR2 FQNNGV.

This clonotype appeared many times. The chain recombines TRBV20-1 with TRBJ2-2; D is unresolved. V gave up 3 bases and J gave up 5 bases, with 10 bases separating them. The CDR3 is 13 amino acids. The germline CDR1 and CDR2 sequences are DFQATT and SNEGSKA (reference sequence). The CDR3 spells CSARQTRTGELFF. DNA of the CDR3: TGCAGTGCTAGGCAAACAAGGACCGGGGAGCTGTTTTTT.

This clonotype was detected a few times. The gene calls are TRBV7-6 and TRBJ1-1, with D maybe TRBD1 (6 bases). The germline V gene has CDR1 SGHVS and CDR2 FNYEAQ. The V end was cut by 4 bases, the J end by 5 bases, with 23 bases between. CDR3 length: 17 residues. The CDR3: CASSSPTGGAQDTEAFF. CDR3 sequence (DNA): TGTGCCAGCAGCTCACCCACTGGGGGGGCGCAGGATACTGAAGCTTTCTTT.

The chain carries TRBV7-9 and TRBJ2-1; D possibly uses TRBD1 or TRBD2 (5 bases each). V was clipped by 4 bases and J by 2 bases, with 18 bases between them. Germline CDR1 SEHNR, CDR2 FQNEAQ (reference sequence). There are 17 residues in the CDR3. Written as DNA, the CDR3 is TGTGCCAGCAGCTATAATTCCGGGCCGGGGCCCTACAATGAGCAGTTCTTC. Its protein is CASSYNSGPGPYNEQFF.

V usage is TRBV18 and J usage is TRBJ1-5; a weak D match, TRBD1 (5 bases). V was cut by 6 bases and J by 7 bases, with 19 bases left in between. The CDR3 is 15 residues long. In germline, CDR1 is KGHSH, CDR2 LQKENI. In DNA, the CDR3 is TGTGCCAGCTCGCCGACAGCTGGGGGGGACCAGCCCCAGCATTTT. It is translated as CASSPTAGGDQPQHF.

This clonotype has only a few counts. This sequence joins TRBV7-9 and TRBJ2-7; 7 nucleotides match TRBD2. V shed 5 bases and J 6 bases; nucleotides not matched to a gene: 10. Germline V gene sequence: CDR1 SEHNR, CDR2 FQNEAQ (reference sequence). The CDR3 has 14 amino acids. DNA for the CDR3: TGTGCCAGCAGCCTGCCGTTGTCGGGGGGCGAGCAGTACTTC. This codes for CASSLPLSGGEQYF.

The V gene is TRBV20-1, the J gene TRBJ2-7; D is possibly TRBD2 (5 bases). CDR1 and CDR2 (germline): DFQATT, SNEGSKA (reference sequence). V dropped 6 bases and J dropped 7 bases, with 22 bases sitting between them. This CDR3 is 14 amino acids long. CDR3 in DNA: TGCAGTGCGAGGACGGGAAGTCCTACGATAGAGCAGTACTTC. Amino acid sequence: CSARTGSPTIEQYF.

The chain has TRBV20-1 and TRBJ2-7; D gene ambiguous. Trimming removed 4 bases from V and 0 bases from J, with 13 bases in between. Looked up from germline, CDR1 is DFQATT and CDR2 is SNEGSKA (reference sequence). This CDR3 contains 14 residues. CDR3 bases: TGCAGTGCTACTGAACCGCAGCGCTCCTACGAGCAGTACTTC. It yields the protein CSATEPQRSYEQYF.

The J gene is TRBJ1-6, the V gene TRBV20-1; 7 bases agree with TRBD1. Germline CDR1 DFQATT, CDR2 SNEGSKA (reference sequence). CDR3 size: 15 residues. V shed 6 bases and J 7 bases; nucleotides not matched to a gene: 12. CDR3 DNA sequence: TGCAGTGCCCCCTTCCCGACAGGGAACAATTCACCCCTCCACTTT. Translated: CSAPFPTGNNSPLHF.

This clonotype occurred many times. The J gene is TRBJ1-4, the V gene TRBV29-1, with no clear D. CDR1 is SQVTM and CDR2 is ANQGSEA in the germline V gene. Trimming took off 3 bases at V and 3 bases at J, with 11 bases between the two ends. The CDR3 covers 14 residues. The CDR3: CSVELGSANEKLFF. CDR3 nucleotide sequence: TGCAGCGTTGAGTTAGGATCTGCTAATGAAAAACTGTTTTTT.

The CDR3 spells CAWDPGHNGYTF. As DNA, the CDR3 is TGTGCCTGGGATCCGGGACACAATGGCTACACCTTC. This chain joins TRBV30 and TRBJ1-2; a possible D gene is TRBD1 (6 bases). The CDR3 extends over 12 amino acids. Trimming took 5 bases from V and 6 from J, leaving 13 bases between them. Germline CDR1 reads GTSNPN; CDR2 reads SVGIG (reference sequence).

This clonotype was detected a few times. The chain couples TRBV29-1 to TRBJ2-7; D is possibly TRBD2 (6 bases). Germline assignment: CDR1 SQVTM and CDR2 ANQGSEA. The length of the CDR3 is 14 residues. Deletions cut 0 bases from V and 6 bases from J, with 15 bases between. The CDR3 region is CSVEDRGNHREQYF. The DNA of the CDR3 is TGCAGCGTTGAAGATCGGGGGAACCACCGCGAGCAGTACTTC.

This clonotype showed up many times. The rearrangement uses TRBV10-3 and TRBJ2-1; D possibly uses TRBD1 or TRBD2 (5 bases each). The CDR3 spans 16 residues. Trimming shortened V by 3 bases and J by 2 bases, and 14 bases separated the two germline ends. CDR1 and CDR2 from the germline V gene are ENHRY and SYGVKD. In DNA form, the CDR3 reads TGTGCCATCAGTGACCCCACCGGGGCCGCCTACAATGAGCAGTTCTTC. Its protein is CAISDPTGAAYNEQFF.

Only a few counts were recorded for this clonotype. The CDR3 spells CASRTTDTQYF. The CDR3 DNA follows: TGTGCCAGCAGGACCACAGATACGCAGTATTTT. The chain has TRBV3-1 and TRBJ2-3; D is ambiguous. Germline V gives CDR1 LGHDT, CDR2 YNNKEL (reference sequence). The CDR3 runs to 11 residues. V dropped 6 bases and J dropped 2 bases, with 3 bases sitting between them.

This clonotype was recorded many times. Mismatch with germline at one junction end may stem from a read error. This chain connects TRBV30 to TRBJ2-1; 12 nucleotides match TRBD2. CDR3 length: 14 residues. Per germline, CDR1 GTSNPN and CDR2 SVGIG (reference sequence). This CDR3 is CARSVLAGGSEQFF. The CDR3 DNA reads TGTGCCCGGAGCGTTCTAGCGGGGGGGTCTGAGCAGTTCTTC. Full variable domain (missing parts from reference TRBV30 and TRBJ2-1): SQTIHQWPATLVQPVGSPLSLECTVEGTSNPNLYWYRQAAGRGLQLLFYSVGIGQISSEVPQNLSASRPQDRQFILSSKKLLLSDSGFYLCARSVLAGGSEQFFGPGTRLTVL.

This clonotype was counted between two and nine times. V and J are TRBV29-1 and TRBJ1-1; no definite D call. Germline loops: CDR1 SQVTM, CDR2 ANQGSEA. V gave up 4 bases and J gave up 4 bases, with 4 bases separating them. This CDR3 has 10 residues. For the CDR3, the DNA is TGCAGCGTTGCCTCCACTGAAGCTTTCTTT. Protein product: CSVASTEAFF.

The genes are TRBV12-3 or TRBV12-4 and TRBJ1-1, with 10 nucleotides matching TRBD1. V shed 5 bases and J 3 bases; nucleotides not matched to a gene: 6. CDR3 length: 15 amino acids. CDR3 sequence (DNA): TGTGCCAGCAGTCCCAGACAGGGGGCTTACACTGAAGCTTTCTTT. This gives the protein CASSPRQGAYTEAFF.

This clonotype occurred a few times. The chain uses TRBV20-1 and TRBJ1-2; D gene unclear. The CDR3 spans 11 residues. Germline assignment: CDR1 DFQATT and CDR2 SNEGSKA (reference sequence). V was clipped by 3 bases and J by 10 bases, with 12 bases between them. The CDR3 loop reads CSARSGDHYTF. CDR3 coding DNA: TGCAGTGCTAGGTCTGGGGATCACTACACCTTC.

This clonotype was recorded many times. The rearrangement joins TRBV2 to TRBJ2-5; the D is unclear. Trimming took 8 bases from V and 2 from J, leaving 9 bases between them. The CDR3 consists of 12 residues. Germline V gene data show CDR1 as SNHLY and CDR2 as FYNNEI. DNA for the CDR3: TGTGCCAGCGGGCGAATTCAAGAGACCCAGTACTTC. This codes for CASGRIQETQYF. The full variable domain, in which reference TRBV2 and TRBJ2-5 provide the parts outside the CDR3, is EPEVTQTPSHQVTQMGQEVILRCVPISNHLYFYWYRQILGQKVEFLVSFYNNEISEKSEIFDDQFSVERPDGSNFTLKIRSTKLEDSAMYFCASGRIQETQYFGPGTRLLVL.

This clonotype was observed a few times. The rearrangement uses TRBV20-1 and TRBJ2-7; D perhaps matches TRBD2 (6 bases). Germline V gene data show CDR1 as DFQATT and CDR2 as SNEGSKA (reference sequence). Trimming took 2 bases from V and 3 from J, leaving 8 bases between them. CDR3 size: 12 residues. The CDR3 sequence: CSARYGSYEQYF. The CDR3 DNA is TGCAGTGCTAGATACGGGAGCTACGAGCAGTACTTC.

CDR3 loop: CSVEAPSGLAGALNEQFF. CDR3 nucleotides: TGCAGCGTTGAAGCCCCCTCCGGACTAGCGGGGGCCCTCAATGAGCAGTTCTTC. This chain links TRBV29-1 with TRBJ2-1; 13 nucleotides align to TRBD2. The CDR3 is made up of 18 amino acids. Germline V lookup: CDR1 SQVTM, CDR2 ANQGSEA. V dropped 1 base and J dropped 6; count of bases not matched to a gene: 12.

The CDR3: CASSYPTYRLNQPQHF. The CDR3 nucleotides read TGTGCCAGCAGTTACCCAACTTACAGGCTAAATCAGCCCCAGCATTTT. The gene calls are TRBV6-5 and TRBJ1-5; D may be TRBD1 (5 bases). The germline gives CDR1 MNHEY, CDR2 SVGAGI. V was pared by 2 bases and J by 4 bases, with 15 bases between. This CDR3 has 16 residues.

Many counts were recorded for this clonotype. The chain links TRBV24-1 to TRBJ2-7, with D perhaps matching TRBD1 (6 bases). Trimming removed 4 bases at V and 4 bases at J, with 13 bases between. The length of the CDR3 is 14 residues. The germline CDR1 and CDR2 sequences are KGHDR and SFDVKD. The CDR3 nucleotides read TGTGCCACCAGTGACCGATCACAGGGTTACGAGCAGTACTTC. Translating it yields CATSDRSQGYEQYF.

In this sample, this clonotype turned up many times. The chain couples TRBV30 to TRBJ1-6; D call uncertain. Trimming shortened V by 4 bases and J by 0 bases, and 10 bases separated the two germline ends. The CDR3 contains 15 residues. Germline V CDR1 and CDR2: GTSNPN, SVGIG (reference sequence). CDR3 sequence (DNA): TGTGCCTGGACCGCAGGAGCCTCCTATAATTCACCCCTCCACTTT. Amino acids: CAWTAGASYNSPLHF.

CDR3 in DNA: TGTGCCAGCAGTTACCGGTACAAACCCAATCAGCCCCAGCATTTT. Amino acids: CASSYRYKPNQPQHF. The chain has TRBV6-2 or TRBV6-3 and TRBJ1-5; D is ambiguous. Germline CDR1 reads MNHEY; CDR2 reads SVGEGT. CDR3 length equals 15 residues. Trimming took off 2 bases at V and 3 bases at J, with 11 bases between the two ends.

This clonotype was counted between two and nine times. The rearrangement joins TRBV5-1 to TRBJ1-1; possibly TRBD1 for D (6 bases). Per the germline V gene, CDR1 is SGHRS and CDR2 is YFSETQ. V lost 2 bases to trimming and J lost 0 bases, with 14 bases between them. The CDR3 runs to 16 residues. For the CDR3, the DNA is TGCGCCAGCAGCTTAACAGGGAGTACCCTGAACACTGAAGCTTTCTTT. Residues: CASSLTGSTLNTEAFF.